Listed below are T cell receptor beta chains from one sample, sequenced in a study of T-cell memory formation after mild COVID-19. TCRdb re-called the 5' RACE reads through MiXCR, storing one row per CDR3 protein. This table has 50,000 or so distinct CDR3 sequences, 12% appearing once. Material for sequencing was PBMCs or a T cell subset sorted from them (not recorded which). The receptors originated from a man in his late teens or twenties who had mild COVID-19 (a few samples of this study predate the infection). Cell type and time point are not known. CDR3s include the opening cysteine and the closing phenylalanine or tryptophan. D genes are given only for firm matches. The size field is filled for only some rows; it gives once, few, many or a size class.

clone_size: NA; d_call: TRBD1; j_call: TRBJ2-7; v_call: TRBV27; cdr3_nt: TGTGCCAGCAGTGCGGGACAGGGGGCCCTCGCCTACGAGCAGTACTTC; cdr3_aa: CASSAGQGALAYEQYF
clone_size: NA; d_call: NA; j_call: TRBJ2-7; v_call: TRBV21-1; cdr3_nt: TGTGCCGGGGGATCCGGGGGCGGTTCCTACGAGCAGTACTTC; cdr3_aa: CAGGSGGGSYEQYF
clone_size: many; d_call: NA; j_call: TRBJ2-2; v_call: TRBV27; cdr3_nt: TGTGCCAGCAGTTCGCCGGAAACAGGGATGGGCGGCGGGGAGCTGTTTTTT; cdr3_aa: CASSSPETGMGGGELFF
clone_size: NA; d_call: TRBD2; j_call: TRBJ2-1; v_call: TRBV7-2; cdr3_nt: TGTGCCAGCAGCTCACTAGCGGGGAGCTCGTTCTTC; cdr3_aa: CASSSLAGSSFF
clone_size: many; d_call: NA; j_call: TRBJ2-2; v_call: TRBV7-9; cdr3_nt: TGTGCCAGCAGCTTAGTGACAGGATACGGGGAGCTGTTTTTT; cdr3_aa: CASSLVTGYGELFF
clone_size: NA; d_call: NA; j_call: TRBJ2-3; v_call: TRBV6-1; cdr3_nt: TGTGCCAGCAGTGAAGGTGGGCTGGCAGATACGCAGTATTTT; cdr3_aa: CASSEGGLADTQYF
clone_size: few; d_call: NA; j_call: TRBJ1-5; v_call: TRBV3-1; cdr3_nt: TGTGCCAGCAGCCAAAGAGAGAATCAGCCCCAGCATTTT; cdr3_aa: CASSQRENQPQHF
clone_size: few; d_call: TRBD2; j_call: TRBJ2-3; v_call: TRBV25-1; cdr3_nt: TGTGCCAGCAGTGATCCAACTAGCGGGGACACAGATACGCAGTATTTT; cdr3_aa: CASSDPTSGDTDTQYF
clone_size: NA; d_call: NA; j_call: TRBJ1-1; v_call: TRBV11-2; cdr3_nt: TGTGCCAGCAGCTTAGATCGGGTAGGAGAAGCTTTCTTT; cdr3_aa: CASSLDRVGEAFF
clone_size: NA; d_call: NA; j_call: TRBJ2-3; v_call: TRBV18; cdr3_nt: TGTGCCAGCTCACCAGCTCAGGGGGGCGTGGCAGATACGCAGTATTTT; cdr3_aa: CASSPAQGGVADTQYF
clone_size: few; d_call: NA; j_call: TRBJ2-5; v_call: TRBV28; cdr3_nt: TGTGCCAGCAGTTTGGGCCATAGGGGGGTTGGGGAGACCCAGTACTTC; cdr3_aa: CASSLGHRGVGETQYF
clone_size: NA; d_call: NA; j_call: TRBJ1-6; v_call: TRBV7-2; cdr3_nt: TGTGCCAGCAGCTTACTCGGGGCCTATAATTCACCCCTCCACTTT; cdr3_aa: CASSLLGAYNSPLHF
clone_size: many; d_call: NA; j_call: TRBJ2-3; v_call: TRBV3-1; cdr3_nt: TGTGCCAGCAGGCTGACAGCTAGCACAGATACGCAGTATTTT; cdr3_aa: CASRLTASTDTQYF
clone_size: few; d_call: NA; j_call: TRBJ2-3; v_call: TRBV9; cdr3_nt: TGTGCCAGCAGCCGGGGGCGGAACACAGATACGCAGTATTTT; cdr3_aa: CASSRGRNTDTQYF
clone_size: few; d_call: TRBD1; j_call: TRBJ1-1; v_call: TRBV7-2; cdr3_nt: TGTGCCAGCAGCTTACTCAGACAGGGGGAAGCTTTCTTT; cdr3_aa: CASSLLRQGEAFF
clone_size: NA; d_call: NA; j_call: TRBJ1-6; v_call: TRBV7-2; cdr3_nt: TGTGCCAGCAGCTTAGGGCCCAGGCCCCTCCACTTT; cdr3_aa: CASSLGPRPLHF
clone_size: NA; d_call: NA; j_call: TRBJ1-5; v_call: TRBV5-6; cdr3_nt: TGTGCCAGCAGCTTGTTCGACGGCAATCAGCCCCAGCATTTT; cdr3_aa: CASSLFDGNQPQHF
clone_size: NA; d_call: TRBD2; j_call: TRBJ2-3; v_call: TRBV4-1; cdr3_nt: TGCGCCAGCAGCCGGGAGGGGCACACAGATACGCAGTATTTT; cdr3_aa: CASSREGHTDTQYF
clone_size: NA; d_call: NA; j_call: TRBJ1-1; v_call: TRBV12-3/TRBV12-4; cdr3_nt: TGTGCCAGCAGTCAACAGGGTTTCACTGAAGCTTTCTTT; cdr3_aa: CASSQQGFTEAFF
clone_size: NA; d_call: NA; j_call: TRBJ1-1; v_call: TRBV7-6; cdr3_nt: TGTGCCAGCAGCCTTTACGGGGAGAGTGAAGCTTTCTTT; cdr3_aa: CASSLYGESEAFF
clone_size: NA; d_call: NA; j_call: TRBJ1-2; v_call: TRBV5-1; cdr3_nt: TGCGCCAGCAGCTTGGATTCCGGCTATGGCTACACCTTC; cdr3_aa: CASSLDSGYGYTF
clone_size: few; d_call: NA; j_call: TRBJ1-6; v_call: TRBV7-9; cdr3_nt: TGTGCCAGCACCCAAAATTCACCCCTCCACTTT; cdr3_aa: CASTQNSPLHF
clone_size: many; d_call: TRBD2; j_call: TRBJ2-7; v_call: TRBV4-3; cdr3_nt: TGCGCCAGCAGCCAAGATATTAGCGGGGGTTGGTACGAGCAGTACTTC; cdr3_aa: CASSQDISGGWYEQYF
clone_size: NA; d_call: NA; j_call: TRBJ2-3; v_call: TRBV7-9; cdr3_nt: TGTGCCGGTGCGGGCAGGGGCCCAGATACGCAGTATTTT; cdr3_aa: CAGAGRGPDTQYF
clone_size: NA; d_call: NA; j_call: TRBJ1-5; v_call: TRBV4-2; cdr3_nt: TGTGCCAGCAGCCAAGATTTGGTTTCTGGCAATCAGCCCCAGCATTTT; cdr3_aa: CASSQDLVSGNQPQHF
clone_size: NA; d_call: NA; j_call: TRBJ2-1; v_call: TRBV4-3; cdr3_nt: TGCGCCAGCAGCCTCCTGGCTAATGACAATGAGCAGTTCTTC; cdr3_aa: CASSLLANDNEQFF
clone_size: NA; d_call: TRBD2; j_call: TRBJ2-3; v_call: TRBV20-1; cdr3_nt: TGCAGTGCTAGATCCCCGACTAGCGGGGGGCCAGATACGCAGTATTTT; cdr3_aa: CSARSPTSGGPDTQYF
clone_size: few; d_call: NA; j_call: TRBJ2-3; v_call: TRBV10-1; cdr3_nt: TGCGCCAGCAGTGACACAGACGGAGATACGCAGTATTTT; cdr3_aa: CASSDTDGDTQYF
clone_size: NA; d_call: NA; j_call: TRBJ1-1; v_call: TRBV3-1; cdr3_nt: TGTGCCAGCAGTCATTACGGGGCGGGGACTGAAGCTTTCTTT; cdr3_aa: CASSHYGAGTEAFF
clone_size: medium-sized; d_call: TRBD1; j_call: TRBJ2-7; v_call: TRBV5-1; cdr3_nt: TGCGCCAGCAGCTTGGAAGGACAGGGGGGGGACGAGCAGTACTTC; cdr3_aa: CASSLEGQGGDEQYF
clone_size: NA; d_call: NA; j_call: TRBJ2-5; v_call: TRBV5-1; cdr3_nt: TGCGCCAGCAGCTCACGACCCGACTCCACGGGAGAGACCCAGTACTTC; cdr3_aa: CASSSRPDSTGETQYF
clone_size: many; d_call: NA; j_call: TRBJ2-7; v_call: TRBV7-2; cdr3_nt: TGTGCCAGCAGCTTAGTTTCCGGCTCCAGCTGGTACGAGCAGTACTTC; cdr3_aa: CASSLVSGSSWYEQYF
clone_size: few; d_call: NA; j_call: TRBJ2-1; v_call: TRBV3-1; cdr3_nt: TGTGCCAGCAGCCAAGATGGGAGCTCCTACAATGAGCAGTTCTTC; cdr3_aa: CASSQDGSSYNEQFF
clone_size: many; d_call: TRBD1; j_call: TRBJ2-3; v_call: TRBV7-2; cdr3_nt: TGTGCCAGCAGCTCACCAACCCAGGGGGCAGCGGTGGACCTTACGCAGTATTTT; cdr3_aa: CASSSPTQGAAVDLTQYF
clone_size: NA; d_call: NA; j_call: TRBJ1-1; v_call: TRBV20-1; cdr3_nt: TGCAGTGCTAGAGATAGCGAGTTACCGAACACTGAAGCTTTCTTT; cdr3_aa: CSARDSELPNTEAFF
clone_size: NA; d_call: TRBD1; j_call: TRBJ1-2; v_call: TRBV7-9; cdr3_nt: TGTGCCAGCGGACAGGAAGCGACCTATGGCTACACCTTC; cdr3_aa: CASGQEATYGYTF
clone_size: NA; d_call: TRBD1; j_call: TRBJ1-6; v_call: TRBV10-3; cdr3_nt: TGTGCCATCAGCCAAGGGACCGGGACAGCACCTTCACCCCTCCACTTT; cdr3_aa: CAISQGTGTAPSPLHF
clone_size: NA; d_call: NA; j_call: TRBJ2-5; v_call: TRBV18; cdr3_nt: TGTGCCAGCTCACCAAAGGTCTTGTCCGAGACCCAGTACTTC; cdr3_aa: CASSPKVLSETQYF
clone_size: many; d_call: NA; j_call: TRBJ2-6; v_call: TRBV29-1; cdr3_nt: TGCAGCGTTGCGAGCGGTCCGCAGCCTTCTGGGGCCAACGTCCTGACTTTC; cdr3_aa: CSVASGPQPSGANVLTF
clone_size: many; d_call: NA; j_call: TRBJ2-7; v_call: TRBV5-6; cdr3_nt: TGTGCCAGCAGCTTGGGGCCAGGACAGAGTAATACCTACGAGCAGTACTTC; cdr3_aa: CASSLGPGQSNTYEQYF
clone_size: many; d_call: NA; j_call: TRBJ2-3; v_call: TRBV4-1; cdr3_nt: TGCGCCAGCAGCCCAAGATACGTAAGCACAGATACGCAGTATTTT; cdr3_aa: CASSPRYVSTDTQYF
clone_size: NA; d_call: NA; j_call: TRBJ1-2; v_call: TRBV5-6; cdr3_nt: TGTGCCAGCAGCTCGGGCCCGGGTAACTATGGCTACACCTTC; cdr3_aa: CASSSGPGNYGYTF
clone_size: NA; d_call: NA; j_call: TRBJ2-7; v_call: TRBV20-1; cdr3_nt: TGCAGTGTCCTAAGAGGACCCTACGAGCAGTACTTC; cdr3_aa: CSVLRGPYEQYF
clone_size: many; d_call: NA; j_call: TRBJ1-1; v_call: TRBV7-2; cdr3_nt: TGTGCCAGCAGCTGGGACAACACTGAAGCTTTCTTT; cdr3_aa: CASSWDNTEAFF
clone_size: NA; d_call: TRBD1; j_call: TRBJ1-6; v_call: TRBV3-1; cdr3_nt: TGTGCCAGCAGCCAGGACTTGGGACAGTTTAATTCACCCCTCCACTTT; cdr3_aa: CASSQDLGQFNSPLHF
clone_size: NA; d_call: NA; j_call: TRBJ2-6; v_call: TRBV5-1; cdr3_nt: TGCGCCAGCAGCTTGACCCGGGGAGCTGGGGCCAACGTCCTGACTTTC; cdr3_aa: CASSLTRGAGANVLTF
clone_size: many; d_call: NA; j_call: TRBJ2-5; v_call: TRBV20-1; cdr3_nt: TGCAGTGCTAGAGCTGTGGTTGAACAGTTGGAGACCCAGTACTTC; cdr3_aa: CSARAVVEQLETQYF
clone_size: NA; d_call: TRBD1; j_call: TRBJ1-6; v_call: TRBV6-2/TRBV6-3; cdr3_nt: TGTGCCAGCAGAACGGGACAGGGTACTTCACCCCTCCACTTT; cdr3_aa: CASRTGQGTSPLHF
clone_size: once; d_call: NA; j_call: TRBJ1-1; v_call: TRBV12-3/TRBV12-4; cdr3_nt: TGTGCCAGCAGCCTCCAGGGAGTTCCCCATAACACTGAAGCTTTCTTT; cdr3_aa: CASSLQGVPHNTEAFF
clone_size: NA; d_call: TRBD2; j_call: TRBJ2-7; v_call: TRBV5-1; cdr3_nt: TGCGCCAGCAGCTCTAGCGGGACCCCCTACGAGCAGTACTTC; cdr3_aa: CASSSSGTPYEQYF
clone_size: NA; d_call: NA; j_call: TRBJ2-3; v_call: TRBV10-3; cdr3_nt: TGTGCCACCCTGGGCAAGCCTACAGATACGCAGTATTTT; cdr3_aa: CATLGKPTDTQYF
clone_size: NA; d_call: NA; j_call: TRBJ1-4; v_call: TRBV7-2; cdr3_nt: TGTGCCAGCAGCGACCAGGGGCCAACTAATGAAAAACTGTTTTTT; cdr3_aa: CASSDQGPTNEKLFF
clone_size: few; d_call: TRBD2; j_call: TRBJ2-3; v_call: TRBV28; cdr3_nt: TGTGCCAGCAGGTATAGCGGGGCGACAGATACGCAGTATTTT; cdr3_aa: CASRYSGATDTQYF
clone_size: NA; d_call: TRBD1; j_call: TRBJ1-2; v_call: TRBV4-2; cdr3_nt: TGTGCCAGCAGCCAAGATGCGGACAGGGACTATGGCTACACCTTC; cdr3_aa: CASSQDADRDYGYTF
clone_size: NA; d_call: TRBD1; j_call: TRBJ1-6; v_call: TRBV18; cdr3_nt: TGTGCCAGCTCCGCCGGGACAGTAAATAATTCACCCCTCCACTTT; cdr3_aa: CASSAGTVNNSPLHF
clone_size: NA; d_call: NA; j_call: TRBJ2-7; v_call: TRBV6-1; cdr3_nt: TGTGCCAGCAGCAACCTACATGGGTACGAGCAGTACTTC; cdr3_aa: CASSNLHGYEQYF
clone_size: few; d_call: NA; j_call: TRBJ1-3; v_call: TRBV5-1; cdr3_nt: TGCGCCAGCAGCTTCTCAGACTCTGGAAACACCATATATTTT; cdr3_aa: CASSFSDSGNTIYF